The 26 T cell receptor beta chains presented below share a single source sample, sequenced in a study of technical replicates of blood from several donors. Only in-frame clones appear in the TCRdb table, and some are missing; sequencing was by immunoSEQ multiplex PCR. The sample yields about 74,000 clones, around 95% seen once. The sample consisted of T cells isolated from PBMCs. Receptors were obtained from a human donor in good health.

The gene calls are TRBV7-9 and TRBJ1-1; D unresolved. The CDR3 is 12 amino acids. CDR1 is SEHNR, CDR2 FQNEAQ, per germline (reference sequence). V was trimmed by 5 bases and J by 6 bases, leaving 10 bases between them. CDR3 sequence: CASSPFRAEAFF. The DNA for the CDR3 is TGTGCCAGCAGCCCGTTTCGAGCTGAAGCTTTCTTT.

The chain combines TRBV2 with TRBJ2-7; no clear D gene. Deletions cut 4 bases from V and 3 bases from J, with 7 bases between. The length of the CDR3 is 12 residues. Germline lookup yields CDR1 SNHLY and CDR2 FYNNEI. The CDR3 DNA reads TGTGCCAGCAGTGTGAGCAACTACGAGCAGTACTTC. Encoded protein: CASSVSNYEQYF.

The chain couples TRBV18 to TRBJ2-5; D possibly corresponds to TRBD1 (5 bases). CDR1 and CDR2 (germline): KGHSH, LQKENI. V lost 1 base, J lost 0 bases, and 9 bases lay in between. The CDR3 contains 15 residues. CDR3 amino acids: CASSPRQTYQETQYF. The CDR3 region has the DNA TGTGCCAGCTCACCACGACAGACGTACCAAGAGACCCAGTACTTC.

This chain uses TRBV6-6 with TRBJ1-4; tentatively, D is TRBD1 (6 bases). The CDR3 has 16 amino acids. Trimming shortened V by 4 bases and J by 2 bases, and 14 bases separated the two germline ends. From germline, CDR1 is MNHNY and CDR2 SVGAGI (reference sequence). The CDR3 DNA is TGTGCCAGCAGTTCCCGGGGGGCAGGGACTAATGAAAAACTGTTTTTT. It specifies CASSSRGAGTNEKLFF.

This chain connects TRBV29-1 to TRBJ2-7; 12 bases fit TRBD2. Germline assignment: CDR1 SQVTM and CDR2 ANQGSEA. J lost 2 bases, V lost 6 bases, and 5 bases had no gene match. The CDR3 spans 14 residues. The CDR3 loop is CSVATSGRAYEQYF. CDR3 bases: TGCAGCGTCGCGACTAGCGGGAGAGCCTACGAGCAGTACTTC.

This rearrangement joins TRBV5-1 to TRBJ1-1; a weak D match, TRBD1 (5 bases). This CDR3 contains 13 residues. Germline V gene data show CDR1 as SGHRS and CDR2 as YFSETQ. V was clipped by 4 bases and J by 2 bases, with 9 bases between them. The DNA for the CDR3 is TGCGCCAGCAGCCTCGACAGTAACACTGAAGCTTTCTTT. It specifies CASSLDSNTEAFF.

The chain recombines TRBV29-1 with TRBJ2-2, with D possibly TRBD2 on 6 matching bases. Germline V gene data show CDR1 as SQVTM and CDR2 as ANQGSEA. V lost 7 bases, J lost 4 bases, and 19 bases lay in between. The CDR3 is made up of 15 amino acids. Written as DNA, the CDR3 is TGCAGCGCTTGGGATGGGGGGAGTTCCACCGGGGAGCTGTTTTTT. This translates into CSAWDGGSSTGELFF.

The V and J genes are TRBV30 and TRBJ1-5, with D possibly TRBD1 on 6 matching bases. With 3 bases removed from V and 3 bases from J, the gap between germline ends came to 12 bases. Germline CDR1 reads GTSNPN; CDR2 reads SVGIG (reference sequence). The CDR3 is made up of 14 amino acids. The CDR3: CAWRSRGVNQPQHF. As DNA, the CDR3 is TGTGCCTGGAGAAGCAGGGGAGTCAATCAGCCCCAGCATTTT.

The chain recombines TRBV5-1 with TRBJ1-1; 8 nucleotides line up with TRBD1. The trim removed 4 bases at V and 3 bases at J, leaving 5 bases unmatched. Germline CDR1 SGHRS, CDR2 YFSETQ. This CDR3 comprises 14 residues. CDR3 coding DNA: TGCGCCAGCAGCGCACCAGGGGGCGACACTGAAGCTTTCTTT. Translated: CASSAPGGDTEAFF.

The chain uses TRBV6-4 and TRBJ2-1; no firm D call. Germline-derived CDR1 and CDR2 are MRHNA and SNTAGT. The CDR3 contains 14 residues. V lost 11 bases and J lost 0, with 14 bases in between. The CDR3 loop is CASRFEASYNEQFF. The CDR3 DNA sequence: TGTGCCTCTCGTTTCGAGGCCTCCTACAATGAGCAGTTCTTC.

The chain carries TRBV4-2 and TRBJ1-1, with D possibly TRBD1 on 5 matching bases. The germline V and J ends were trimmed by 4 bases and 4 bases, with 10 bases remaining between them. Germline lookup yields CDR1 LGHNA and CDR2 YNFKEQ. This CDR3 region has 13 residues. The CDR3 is CASSPGHGTEAFF. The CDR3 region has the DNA TGTGCCAGCAGCCCAGGACATGGCACTGAAGCTTTCTTT.

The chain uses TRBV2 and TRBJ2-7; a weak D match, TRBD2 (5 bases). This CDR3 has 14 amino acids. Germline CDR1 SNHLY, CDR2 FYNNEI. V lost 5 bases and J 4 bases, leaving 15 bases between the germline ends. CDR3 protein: CASSPERGGYEQYF. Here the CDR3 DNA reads TGTGCCAGCAGTCCCGAACGGGGTGGGTACGAGCAGTACTTC.

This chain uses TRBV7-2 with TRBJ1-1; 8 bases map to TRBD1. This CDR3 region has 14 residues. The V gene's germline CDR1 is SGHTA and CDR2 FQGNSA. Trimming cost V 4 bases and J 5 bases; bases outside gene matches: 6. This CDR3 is CASSSQGEGTEAFF. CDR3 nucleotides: TGTGCCAGCAGCTCACAGGGGGAGGGGACTGAAGCTTTCTTT.

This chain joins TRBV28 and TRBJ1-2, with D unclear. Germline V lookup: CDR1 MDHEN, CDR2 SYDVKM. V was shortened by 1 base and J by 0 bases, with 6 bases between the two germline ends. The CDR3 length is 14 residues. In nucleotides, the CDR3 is TGTGCCAGCAGTTTATCCTATTCTAACTATGGCTACACCTTC. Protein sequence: CASSLSYSNYGYTF.

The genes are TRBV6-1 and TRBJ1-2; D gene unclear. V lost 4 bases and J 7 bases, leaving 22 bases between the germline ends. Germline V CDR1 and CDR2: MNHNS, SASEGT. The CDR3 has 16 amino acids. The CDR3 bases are TGTGCCAGCAGTGCTGGTCTACAACTGACATTTGGTGGCTACACCTTC. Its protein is CASSAGLQLTFGGYTF.

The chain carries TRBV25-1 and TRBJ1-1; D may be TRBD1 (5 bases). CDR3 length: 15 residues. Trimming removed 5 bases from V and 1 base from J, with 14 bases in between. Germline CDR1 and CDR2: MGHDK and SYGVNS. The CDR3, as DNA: TGTGCCAGCAGTAGGGGCCACTTCCCGAACACTGAAGCTTTCTTT. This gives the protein CASSRGHFPNTEAFF.

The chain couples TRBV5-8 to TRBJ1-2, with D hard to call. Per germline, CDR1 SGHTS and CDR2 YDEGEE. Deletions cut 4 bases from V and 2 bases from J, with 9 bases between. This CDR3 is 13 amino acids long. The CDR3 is CASSHTVNYGYTF. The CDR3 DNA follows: TGTGCCAGCAGCCATACAGTGAACTATGGCTACACCTTC.

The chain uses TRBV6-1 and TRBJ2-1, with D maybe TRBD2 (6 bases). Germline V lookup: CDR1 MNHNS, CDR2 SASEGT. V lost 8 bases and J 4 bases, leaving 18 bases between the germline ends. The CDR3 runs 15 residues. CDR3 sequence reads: CASPDPEGLYNEQFF. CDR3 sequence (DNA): TGTGCCAGCCCAGACCCGGAGGGCCTTTACAATGAGCAGTTCTTC.

The CDR3 is CASSSTSGRNNEQFF. The CDR3 coding sequence is TGTGCCAGCAGTTCGACTAGCGGGAGGAACAATGAGCAGTTCTTC. The chain is built from TRBV28 and TRBJ2-1, with 13 bases that match TRBD2. Germline lookup yields CDR1 MDHEN and CDR2 SYDVKM. Trimming cost V 4 bases and J 5 bases; bases outside gene matches: 2. This CDR3 is 15 amino acids long. The whole variable domain, filled in from reference TRBV28 and TRBJ2-1, reads DVKVTQSSRYLVKRTGEKVFLECVQDMDHENMFWYRQDPGLGLRLIYFSYDVKMKEKGDIPEGYSVSREKKERFSLILESASTNQTSMYLCASSSTSGRNNEQFFGPGTRLTVL.

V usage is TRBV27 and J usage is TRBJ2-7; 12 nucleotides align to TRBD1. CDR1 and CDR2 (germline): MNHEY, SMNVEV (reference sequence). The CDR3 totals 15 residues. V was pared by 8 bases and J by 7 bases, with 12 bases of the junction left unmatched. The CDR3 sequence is CASGRSGQGAREQYF. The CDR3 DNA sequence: TGTGCCAGCGGACGATCGGGACAGGGGGCTCGTGAGCAGTACTTC.

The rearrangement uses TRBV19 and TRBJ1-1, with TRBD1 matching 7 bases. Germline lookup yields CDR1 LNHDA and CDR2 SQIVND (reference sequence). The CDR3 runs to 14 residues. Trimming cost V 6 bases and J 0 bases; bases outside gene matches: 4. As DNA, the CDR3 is TGTGCCAGTAGAAGGACAGGAATGAACACTGAAGCTTTCTTT. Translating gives CASRRTGMNTEAFF. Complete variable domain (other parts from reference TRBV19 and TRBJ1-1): DGGITQSPKYLFRKEGQNVTLSCEQNLNHDAMYWYRQDPGQGLRLIYYSQIVNDFQKGDIAEGYSVSREKKESFPLTVTSAQKNPTAFYLCASRRTGMNTEAFFGQGTRLTVV.

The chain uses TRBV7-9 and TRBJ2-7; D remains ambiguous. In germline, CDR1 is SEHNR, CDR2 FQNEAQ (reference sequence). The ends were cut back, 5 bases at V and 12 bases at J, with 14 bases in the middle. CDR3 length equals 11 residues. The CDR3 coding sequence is TGTGCCAGCAGCGCAAGTGGAGCCTCGTACTTC. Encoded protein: CASSASGASYF.

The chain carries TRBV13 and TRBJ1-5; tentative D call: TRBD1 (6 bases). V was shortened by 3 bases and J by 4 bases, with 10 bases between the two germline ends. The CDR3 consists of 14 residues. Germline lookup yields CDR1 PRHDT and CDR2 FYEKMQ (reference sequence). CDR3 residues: CASSLRTANQPQHF. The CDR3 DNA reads TGTGCCAGCAGCTTGCGGACAGCGAATCAGCCCCAGCATTTT.

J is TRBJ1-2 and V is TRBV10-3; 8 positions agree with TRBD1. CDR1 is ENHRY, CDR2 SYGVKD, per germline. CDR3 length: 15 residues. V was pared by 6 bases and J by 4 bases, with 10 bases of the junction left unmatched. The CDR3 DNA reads TGTGCCATCAGGGAACAGGGGGAGGCCATCTATGGCTACACCTTC. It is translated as CAIREQGEAIYGYTF.

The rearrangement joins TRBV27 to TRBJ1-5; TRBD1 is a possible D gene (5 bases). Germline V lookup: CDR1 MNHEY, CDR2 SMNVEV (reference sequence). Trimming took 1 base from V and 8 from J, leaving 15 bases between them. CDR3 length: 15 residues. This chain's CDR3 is CASSLFSTGPEPQHF. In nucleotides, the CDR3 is TGTGCCAGCAGTTTATTCTCAACAGGCCCAGAGCCCCAGCATTTT.

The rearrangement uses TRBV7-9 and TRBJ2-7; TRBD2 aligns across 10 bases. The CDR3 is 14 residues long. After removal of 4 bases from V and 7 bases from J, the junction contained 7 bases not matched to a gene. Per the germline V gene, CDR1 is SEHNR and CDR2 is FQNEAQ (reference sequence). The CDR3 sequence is CASSSWTSGNEQYF. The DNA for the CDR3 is TGTGCCAGCAGCTCCTGGACTAGCGGCAATGAGCAGTACTTC.